Listed here are 26 T cell receptor beta chains from one sample, sequenced in a study of cytomegalovirus exposure and HLA in healthy donors. In the PCR, 60 Vbeta and 13 Jbeta primers were used. Generated by immunoSEQ multiplex PCR, the TCRdb table keeps only in-frame clones and is missing some. Here the sample spans about 120,000 clones, approximately 80% being singletons. Material for sequencing was PBMCs. Every receptor here comes from a female donor in good health and CMV-seropositive.

The V call is TRBV7-2, the J call TRBJ2-5, with 8 bases fitting TRBD2. The CDR3 is 15 amino acids. V lost 2 bases and J lost 2; bases outside the gene matches: 4. CDR1 SGHTA and CDR2 FQGNSA come from the germline V gene. The CDR3 protein is CASSLNPSGQETQYF. The CDR3 region has the DNA TGTGCCAGCAGCTTAAACCCTAGCGGGCAAGAGACCCAGTACTTC.

This chain uses TRBV4-1 with TRBJ1-4; no definite D call. This CDR3 region has 15 residues. CDR1 is MGHRA, CDR2 YSYEKL, per germline. V was clipped by 2 bases and J by 0 bases, with 7 bases between them. CDR3 DNA sequence: TGCGCCAGCAGCCAACCGGGAGCAACTAATGAAAAACTGTTTTTT. Encoded protein: CASSQPGATNEKLFF.

This clone was observed once. V usage is TRBV18 and J usage is TRBJ1-2; weak D call: TRBD1 (5 bases). This CDR3 spans 16 amino acids. Looked up from germline, CDR1 is KGHSH and CDR2 is LQKENI. V was cut by 3 bases and J by 3 bases, with 17 bases left in between. The CDR3 protein is CASSPHPGGVDYGYTF. The CDR3 DNA sequence: TGTGCCAGCTCACCGCACCCCGGGGGGGTAGACTATGGCTACACCTTC.

The chain couples TRBV5-1 to TRBJ2-7; D not certain. The length of the CDR3 is 14 residues. With 4 bases removed from V and 3 bases from J, the gap between germline ends came to 14 bases. The germline gives CDR1 SGHRS, CDR2 YFSETQ. CDR3 nucleotides: TGCGCCAGCAGCATGACACAGCCCTTCTACGAGCAGTACTTC. Translated: CASSMTQPFYEQYF.

CDR3 sequence: CASSKGQGSGGYTF. Written as DNA, the CDR3 is TGTGCCAGTAGTAAGGGACAGGGGTCGGGTGGCTACACCTTC. The V gene is TRBV19, the J gene TRBJ1-2; 10 bases map to TRBD1. V lost 4 bases to trimming and J lost 7 bases; unmatched junction nucleotides: 6. Germline loops: CDR1 LNHDA, CDR2 SQIVND (reference sequence). The CDR3 is 14 residues long.

The chain has TRBV9 and TRBJ1-2; 7 bases line up with TRBD1. Unmatched junction bases numbered 7, after V lost 5 bases and J lost 3 bases. The germline V gene encodes CDR1 SGDLS and CDR2 YYNGEE. CDR3 length equals 14 residues. The CDR3 region is CASSVTGAHYGYTF. The CDR3 DNA sequence: TGTGCCAGCAGTGTTACAGGGGCTCACTATGGCTACACCTTC.

The rearrangement joins TRBV7-9 to TRBJ1-6, with D perhaps TRBD1 (5 bases). The V gene's germline CDR1 is SEHNR and CDR2 FQNEAQ (reference sequence). Trimming took off 4 bases at V and 8 bases at J, with 15 bases between the two ends. The CDR3 contains 15 residues. CDR3 sequence reads: CASSSGGGVDSPLHF. DNA of the CDR3: TGTGCCAGCAGCTCGGGAGGAGGGGTCGATTCACCCCTCCACTTT.

This clone turned up a few times. This rearrangement joins TRBV9 to TRBJ2-7; maybe TRBD2 (5 bases). The V end lost 0 bases, the J end lost 3 bases, and 10 bases lay between the germline ends. The length of the CDR3 is 14 residues. CDR1 is SGDLS and CDR2 is YYNGEE in the germline V gene. This CDR3 is CASSVANGDYEQYF. For the CDR3, the DNA is TGTGCCAGCAGCGTAGCTAACGGGGACTACGAGCAGTACTTC.

This clone showed up just a few times. The CDR3 region has the DNA TGTGCCAGCAGCCCGGTGGTAGCGGGGACCCTACATCTGTACTTC. Translating gives CASSPVVAGTLHLYF. The chain combines TRBV7-2 with TRBJ2-7, with TRBD2 matching over 8 bases. The J segment lost 12 bases and the V segment lost 5 bases, leaving 18 bases of the junction unmatched. The CDR3 totals 15 residues. The V gene's germline CDR1 is SGHTA and CDR2 FQGNSA.

The chain combines TRBV15 with TRBJ1-4, with D unclear. This CDR3 contains 14 residues. The germline CDR1 and CDR2 sequences are LNHNV and YYDKDF (reference sequence). Between the trimmed V and J ends, which lost 5 bases and 3 bases, there was a span of 10 bases. CDR3 residues: CATSFRGANEKLFF. The DNA of the CDR3 is TGTGCCACCAGCTTTCGGGGAGCTAATGAAAAACTGTTTTTT.

Note on this clone: A read error may account for a junction end that differs from germline. The rearrangement joins TRBV4-3 to TRBJ1-5, with 7 bases lining up with TRBD1. The CDR3 covers 14 residues. The germline V gene encodes CDR1 LGHNA and CDR2 YSLEER. In DNA, the CDR3 is TGCGCCAGCAGTCAAGAGGGGGCGGGTCAGCCCCAGCATTTT. It specifies CASSQEGAGQPQHF.

The V call is TRBV28, the J call TRBJ2-2; 9 bases match TRBD1. The CDR3 is 15 residues long. Trimming took 2 bases from V and 8 from J; bases not matched to a gene: 6. From germline, CDR1 is MDHEN and CDR2 SYDVKM. The CDR3 here is CASSLLQGAPGELFF. The CDR3 nucleotides read TGTGCCAGCAGTTTACTACAGGGGGCACCAGGGGAGCTGTTTTTT.

The genes are TRBV30 and TRBJ1-3; D is undetermined. The CDR3 spans 12 residues. The germline V gene encodes CDR1 GTSNPN and CDR2 SVGIG (reference sequence). V lost 0 bases and J 8 bases, leaving 8 bases between the germline ends. The CDR3 sequence: CAWSVQRDTIYF. The CDR3 DNA follows: TGTGCCTGGAGTGTACAACGGGACACCATATATTTT.

This clone was counted only a few times. The chain combines TRBV5-1 with TRBJ1-1; D is uncertain. Germline values: CDR1 SGHRS, CDR2 YFSETQ. V was clipped by 0 bases and J by 2 bases, with 11 bases between them. The CDR3 has 15 amino acids. The CDR3 spells CASSLEMPVNTEAFF. CDR3 in DNA: TGCGCCAGCAGCTTGGAGATGCCAGTCAACACTGAAGCTTTCTTT.

The genes are TRBV7-3 and TRBJ1-6; the D is unclear. The CDR3 sequence is 14 residues long. The germline V gene has CDR1 SGHTA and CDR2 FQGTGA. With 5 bases removed from V and 6 bases from J, the gap between germline ends came to 11 bases. The CDR3 nucleotides are TGTGCCAGCAGCCGCGTTGTTGCTAATTCACCCCTCCACTTT. Translating it yields CASSRVVANSPLHF.

The V gene is TRBV9, the J gene TRBJ2-3; no clear D gene. The CDR3 runs to 13 residues. Trimming took off 3 bases at V and 5 bases at J, with 10 bases between the two ends. Germline V gene data show CDR1 as SGDLS and CDR2 as YYNGEE. The CDR3 sequence is CASSDNSLDTQYF. The DNA of the CDR3 is TGTGCCAGCAGCGACAACAGCCTAGATACGCAGTATTTT. Supplemented by reference TRBV9 and TRBJ2-3, the full variable domain reads DSGVTQTPKHLITATGQRVTLRCSPRSGDLSVYWYQQSLDQGLQFLIQYYNGEERAKGNILERFSAQQFPDLHSELNLSSLELGDSALYFCASSDNSLDTQYFGPGTRLTVL.

This chain joins TRBV5-1 and TRBJ1-2; the match to TRBD1 covers 7 bases. After removal of 2 bases from V and 0 bases from J, the junction contained 4 bases not matched to a gene. Germline V CDR1 and CDR2: SGHRS, YFSETQ. The length of the CDR3 is 15 residues. The CDR3 nucleotides are TGCGCCAGCAGCTTTGACAGGGTATCTAACTATGGCTACACCTTC. Its protein is CASSFDRVSNYGYTF. The entire variable domain, with the rest obtained from reference TRBV5-1 and TRBJ1-2, is as follows: KAGVTQTPRYLIKTRGQQVTLSCSPISGHRSVSWYQQTPGQGLQFLFEYFSETQRNKGNFPGRFSGRQFSNSRSEMNVSTLELGDSALYLCASSFDRVSNYGYTFGSGTRLTVV.

The rearrangement uses TRBV7-3 and TRBJ2-3; TRBD2 agrees at 10 bases. Germline trimming cut 1 base from V and 2 bases from J; bases unmatched to any gene: 6. This CDR3 has 17 residues. CDR1 is SGHTA and CDR2 is FQGTGA in the germline V gene. The CDR3 DNA follows: TGTGCCAGCAGCTTAAGGCTAGCGGGGGCCCCCACAGATACGCAGTATTTT. Its translation: CASSLRLAGAPTDTQYF. Drawing the rest from reference TRBV7-3 and TRBJ2-3, the complete variable domain is GAGVSQTPSNKVTEKGKYVELRCDPISGHTALYWYRQSLGQGPEFLIYFQGTGAADDSGLPNDRFFAVRPEGSVSTLKIQRTERGDSAVYLCASSLRLAGAPTDTQYFGPGTRLTVL.

This rearrangement joins TRBV6-4 to TRBJ2-7; possible D gene TRBD1, 6 bases. Trimming shortened V by 4 bases and J by 4 bases, and 20 bases separated the two germline ends. CDR3 length: 16 amino acids. Per germline, CDR1 MRHNA and CDR2 SNTAGT. Here the CDR3 reads CASSGQGQGGFYEQYF. Written as DNA, the CDR3 is TGTGCCAGCAGTGGCCAGGGGCAGGGCGGCTTTTACGAGCAGTACTTC.

CDR3 loop: CASSAGDPYEQYF. The CDR3 region has the DNA TGTGCCAGCAGCGCGGGCGACCCATACGAGCAGTACTTC. The chain is built from TRBV7-9 and TRBJ2-7, with D possibly matching TRBD2 (5 bases). Germline V gene lookup returns CDR1 SEHNR and CDR2 FQNEAQ (reference sequence). V was pared by 5 bases and J by 4 bases, with 12 bases between. The CDR3 totals 13 residues.

The J gene is TRBJ1-6, the V gene TRBV27, with 7 bases fitting TRBD1. The CDR3 is 16 amino acids. In germline, CDR1 is MNHEY, CDR2 SMNVEV (reference sequence). J lost 0 bases, V lost 6 bases, and 5 bases had no gene match. The chain's CDR3 is CASSLQGISYNSPLHF. The CDR3 DNA reads TGTGCCAGCAGCTTACAGGGGATCTCCTATAATTCACCCCTCCACTTT.

The genes are TRBV7-6 and TRBJ1-2; D may be TRBD1 (5 bases). Germline V gene sequence: CDR1 SGHVS, CDR2 FNYEAQ. Between the trimmed V and J ends, which lost 1 base and 3 bases, there was a span of 15 bases. The CDR3 extends over 16 amino acids. The CDR3 loop reads CASSLESGTHDYGYTF. The CDR3 region has the DNA TGTGCCAGCAGCTTAGAATCCGGGACTCACGACTATGGCTACACCTTC.

This chain connects TRBV4-3 to TRBJ2-1; 10 bases agree with TRBD2. Per germline, CDR1 LGHNA and CDR2 YSLEER. This CDR3 has 16 amino acids. Unmatched junction bases numbered 8, after V lost 4 bases and J lost 5 bases. The CDR3 DNA follows: TGCGCCAGCAGCCGTTACAGCGGGGGGGCAGACAATGAGCAGTTCTTC. Translating it yields CASSRYSGGADNEQFF.

The chain employs TRBV7-2 and TRBJ1-1; 8 bases agree with TRBD1. With V trimmed by 3 bases and J by 6 bases, 12 bases remained unmatched. This CDR3 contains 16 residues. Germline V CDR1 and CDR2: SGHTA, FQGNSA. CDR3 nucleotides: TGTGCCAGCAGCTTTAGGGAAGGACAGGGCCTACCTGAAGCTTTCTTT. This sequence encodes CASSFREGQGLPEAFF. The whole variable domain, filled in from reference TRBV7-2 and TRBJ1-1, reads GAGVSQSPSNKVTEKGKDVELRCDPISGHTALYWYRQSLGQGLEFLIYFQGNSAPDKSGLPSDRFSAERTGGSVSTLTIQRTQQEDSAVYLCASSFREGQGLPEAFFGQGTRLTVV.

This clone has a single count. The chain uses TRBV6-5 and TRBJ2-7; D ambiguous. V was clipped by 0 bases and J by 1 base, with 4 bases between them. This CDR3 has 13 residues. CDR1 MNHEY and CDR2 SVGAGI come from the germline V gene. CDR3 residues: CASSYSQSYEQYF. DNA for the CDR3: TGTGCCAGCAGTTACTCTCAGTCCTACGAGCAGTACTTC.

The rearrangement uses TRBV6-5 and TRBJ1-6; no clear D gene. Germline CDR1 MNHEY, CDR2 SVGAGI. V was trimmed by 2 bases and J by 8 bases, leaving 13 bases between them. The CDR3 covers 15 residues. This CDR3 is CASSYTIQSDSPLHF. The DNA for the CDR3 is TGTGCCAGCAGTTACACCATACAGTCAGATTCACCCCTCCACTTT.